The 21 T cell receptor beta chains below come from one sample, sequenced in a study of CD8+CD57+ T cells in acquired aplastic anemia. CDR3 and TCR beta VDJ profiling relied on a genomic DNA template. TCRdb reanalysed the reads using MiXCR and keeps one entry per CDR3 protein. The sample holds approximately 200,000 distinct CDR3 sequences, around 60% seen once. What was sequenced was sorted CD4+, CD8+, or CD8+CD57+ T cells (not recorded which) from PBMCs. The source is a human donor in good health.

The V gene is TRBV20-1, the J gene TRBJ1-5; the D gene is possibly TRBD1 (6 bases). The CDR3 loop spans 15 amino acids. Trimming took 3 bases from V and 6 from J, leaving 18 bases between them. CDR1 is DFQATT and CDR2 is SNEGSKA in the germline V gene (reference sequence). The DNA for the CDR3 is TGCAGTGCTAGGTCCCGACAGGTACTGGGTCAGCCCCAGCATTTT. Translated: CSARSRQVLGQPQHF.

Ten or more counts support this clonotype. The CDR3 bases are TGTGCCAGCAGTTACGGGGTATCTGGCTACACCTTC. Translating it yields CASSYGVSGYTF. This rearrangement joins TRBV6-5 to TRBJ1-2; D gene uncertain. This CDR3 region has 12 residues. V gave up 2 bases and J gave up 7 bases, with 8 bases separating them. The germline V gene has CDR1 MNHEY and CDR2 SVGAGI.

This chain joins TRBV19 and TRBJ1-2; D is undetermined. The CDR3 sequence is 12 residues long. The V end was cut by 8 bases, the J end by 4 bases, with 11 bases between. The germline gives CDR1 LNHDA, CDR2 SQIVND (reference sequence). CDR3 sequence: CASSSYTYGYTF. CDR3 nucleotides: TGTGCCAGTTCGTCGTATACCTATGGCTACACCTTC.

This clonotype showed up many times. The chain combines TRBV6-6 with TRBJ2-4; D not resolved. Trimming shortened V by 6 bases and J by 0 bases, and 12 bases separated the two germline ends. Germline CDR1 is MNHNY and CDR2 is SVGAGI (reference sequence). This CDR3 comprises 15 residues. The CDR3, as DNA: TGTGCCAGCAGGATTCAAGATCTAGCCAAAAACATTCAGTACTTC. This encodes CASRIQDLAKNIQYF.

The rearrangement links TRBV20-1 to TRBJ2-1, with 10 bases aligning to TRBD2. The V gene's germline CDR1 is DFQATT and CDR2 SNEGSKA (reference sequence). The CDR3 has 13 residues. After removal of 0 bases from V and 12 bases from J, the junction contained 5 bases not matched to a gene. The CDR3 nucleotides are TGCAGTGCTAGAGAGCCGGGACTAGCGCCGCAGTTCTTC. It encodes CSAREPGLAPQFF.

This clonotype was seen ten or more times. The chain joins TRBV12-5 to TRBJ1-5; 7 nucleotides match TRBD1. The CDR3 has 15 amino acids. Germline V CDR1 and CDR2: LGHNT, FRNRAP. V shed 5 bases and J 7 bases; nucleotides not matched to a gene: 11. The CDR3 sequence is CASGLAEGAKQPQHF. CDR3 sequence (DNA): TGTGCTAGTGGTCTCGCAGAGGGGGCAAAACAGCCCCAGCATTTT.

This clonotype was counted many times. This chain uses TRBV6-1 with TRBJ2-5; unclear D gene. Germline V gene data show CDR1 as MNHNS and CDR2 as SASEGT. V was trimmed by 4 bases and J by 5 bases, leaving 11 bases between them. There are 13 residues in the CDR3. Here the CDR3 DNA reads TGTGCCAGCAGTGGTAGGGTGGGTGAGACCCAGTACTTC. Protein product: CASSGRVGETQYF.

The J gene is TRBJ1-6, the V gene TRBV20-1, with D perhaps TRBD1 (6 bases). The CDR3 is made up of 14 amino acids. The V and J ends lost 2 bases and 8 bases respectively, with 13 bases between them. Germline CDR1 DFQATT, CDR2 SNEGSKA (reference sequence). The CDR3 is CSARRTGWDSPLHF. The DNA for the CDR3 is TGCAGTGCTAGACGAACAGGGTGGGATTCACCCCTCCACTTT.

Concerning this clonotype itself: Possible read error: a much larger clone is one base away. The chain combines TRBV9 with TRBJ2-1, with 11 bases fitting TRBD2. CDR1 SGDLS and CDR2 YYNGEE come from the germline V gene. This CDR3 spans 14 amino acids. The DNA for the CDR3 is TGTGCCGGCAGCGTAGCGGGGGGGTGGTATGAGCAGTTCTTC. Its translation: CAGSVAGGWYEQFF.

Regarding this clonotype: Here the CDR3 omits its conserved ending phenylalanine or tryptophan, so a read error is the likely source. The V gene is TRBV7-9, the J gene TRBJ1-6; D uncertain. Germline values: CDR1 SEHNR, CDR2 FQNEAQ (reference sequence). The CDR3 sequence is 12 residues long. The CDR3 DNA reads as TGCGCCAGCAGCTTAGGGCGTTCACCCCTCCACTCT. Translation: CASSLGRSPLHS.

This chain links TRBV24-1 with TRBJ2-1; 9 bases align to TRBD2. CDR3 length: 16 residues. In germline, CDR1 is KGHDR, CDR2 SFDVKD. Losses at the gene ends were 1 base for V and 0 bases for J; bases not matched to a gene: 0. The CDR3 loop reads CATSDFSGSSYNEQFF. The CDR3 nucleotides read TGTGCCACCAGTGATTTTAGCGGGAGCTCCTACAATGAGCAGTTCTTC.

This rearrangement joins TRBV20-1 to TRBJ1-1; D gene uncertain. The germline V gene has CDR1 DFQATT and CDR2 SNEGSKA (reference sequence). The CDR3 extends over 11 amino acids. Trimming removed 0 bases at V and 11 bases at J, with 10 bases between. This CDR3 is CSARDNYGAFF. CDR3 DNA sequence: TGCAGTGCTAGAGATAACTACGGGGCTTTCTTT.

This clonotype came up many times. The CDR3 sequence is CASSQPGQATGELFF. The DNA of the CDR3 is TGTGCCAGCAGCCAGCCGGGACAGGCAACCGGGGAGCTGTTTTTT. The chain combines TRBV5-8 with TRBJ2-2, with TRBD1 matching 8 bases. Unmatched junction bases numbered 7, after V lost 4 bases and J lost 5 bases. This CDR3 contains 15 residues. CDR1 is SGHTS and CDR2 is YDEGEE in the germline V gene.

In its sample, this clonotype was seen many times. The rearrangement links TRBV5-1 to TRBJ2-5, with 7 bases aligning to TRBD1. Germline V CDR1 and CDR2: SGHRS, YFSETQ. This CDR3 has 14 residues. V lost 5 bases and J lost 2; bases outside the gene matches: 6. The CDR3 is CASRPPGQQETQYF. In DNA, the CDR3 is TGCGCCAGCAGGCCTCCGGGACAGCAAGAGACCCAGTACTTC.

This clonotype occurred many times. The chain is built from TRBV4-3 and TRBJ2-5; 7 bases fit TRBD1. CDR3 length: 14 residues. The germline V gene has CDR1 LGHNA and CDR2 YSLEER. V dropped 4 bases and J dropped 5; count of bases not matched to a gene: 7. CDR3 sequence reads: CASSRRQGQETQYF. For the CDR3, the DNA is TGCGCCAGCAGCCGAAGACAGGGACAGGAGACCCAGTACTTC.

This rearrangement joins TRBV19 to TRBJ1-5, with D hard to call. The CDR3 is made up of 13 amino acids. In germline, CDR1 is LNHDA, CDR2 SQIVND (reference sequence). V gave up 6 bases and J gave up 4 bases, with 10 bases separating them. Here the CDR3 reads CASRSWENQPQHF. The CDR3 nucleotides are TGTGCCAGTAGATCCTGGGAGAATCAGCCCCAGCATTTT. The entire variable domain, with the rest obtained from reference TRBV19 and TRBJ1-5, is as follows: DGGITQSPKYLFRKEGQNVTLSCEQNLNHDAMYWYRQDPGQGLRLIYYSQIVNDFQKGDIAEGYSVSREKKESFPLTVTSAQKNPTAFYLCASRSWENQPQHFGDGTRLSIL.

The sample holds a few counts of this clonotype. This rearrangement joins TRBV2 to TRBJ2-7; 7 nucleotides match TRBD2. Germline V gene lookup returns CDR1 SNHLY and CDR2 FYNNEI. CDR3 length equals 11 residues. V lost 8 bases to trimming and J lost 2 bases; unmatched junction nucleotides: 0. This CDR3 is CASGTTYEQYF. The CDR3 coding sequence is TGTGCCAGCGGGACTACCTACGAGCAGTACTTC.

As regards this clonotype: As the CDR3 is not closed by the conserved phenylalanine or tryptophan, this likely results from a read error. The rearrangement joins TRBV7-8 to TRBJ2-7; TRBD1 agrees at 9 bases. CDR3 length equals 14 residues. Germline V lookup: CDR1 SGHVS, CDR2 FQNEAQ. V was pared by 6 bases and J by 4 bases, with 7 bases of the junction left unmatched. In nucleotides, the CDR3 is TGTGCCAGCAGTCCCGGGACAGGGACATACGAGCAGTACCTC. This codes for CASSPGTGTYEQYL.

The genes are TRBV10-3 and TRBJ2-7, with D possibly matching TRBD1 (6 bases). Trimming cost V 5 bases and J 0 bases, with 11 bases left between them. This CDR3 spans 14 amino acids. CDR1 is ENHRY and CDR2 is SYGVKD in the germline V gene. CDR3 bases: TGTGCCATCAGTTGGCAGGGGAACTCCTACGAGCAGTACTTC. This codes for CAISWQGNSYEQYF.

This chain joins TRBV2 and TRBJ1-3; 7 bases line up with TRBD1. Germline trimming cut 1 base from V and 15 bases from J; bases unmatched to any gene: 6. This CDR3 contains 12 residues. Germline assignment: CDR1 SNHLY and CDR2 FYNNEI. The CDR3 DNA follows: TGTGCCAGCAGTGAAGGCCGGGACAGAAAATATTTT. Protein sequence: CASSEGRDRKYF. The full variable domain, its missing parts supplied by reference TRBV2 and TRBJ1-3, is EPEVTQTPSHQVTQMGQEVILRCVPISNHLYFYWYRQILGQKVEFLVSFYNNEISEKSEIFDDQFSVERPDGSNFTLKIRSTKLEDSAMYFCASSEGRDRKYFGEGSWLTVV.

The V gene is TRBV2, the J gene TRBJ1-6; the match to TRBD1 covers 7 bases. The germline gives CDR1 SNHLY, CDR2 FYNNEI. CDR3 length: 14 residues. V shed 7 bases and J 8 bases; nucleotides not matched to a gene: 8. CDR3 nucleotide sequence: TGTGCCAGCAAGCTCCGGGACAGCCATTCACCCCTCCACTTT. This codes for CASKLRDSHSPLHF.